This T cell receptor beta chain was obtained from a study of cytomegalovirus exposure and HLA in healthy donors. Whole-study findings and limits: Rarity characterized most TCR sequences, yet some public TCRs appeared in many donors.

Generated by immunoSEQ multiplex PCR, the TCRdb table keeps only in-frame clones and is missing some. The sample shows 70,000 to 75,000 clones, 94% of them seen only once. Remarks on this clone: The antigen is undetermined.

V shed 2 bases and J shed 2 bases, with 10 bases lying between them. The CDR3 has 15 residues. Germline values: CDR1 WSHSY, CDR2 SAAADI. This clonotype was obtained from a woman between 18 and 29 years old in good health and CMV-seronegative. The sample taken for sequencing was PBMCs. This sequence joins TRBV10-2 and TRBJ2-1; maybe TRBD2 (6 bases). This CDR3 reads CASSEPRETYNEQFF. The CDR3 bases are TGCGCCAGCAGTGAGCCCCGGGAGACCTACAATGAGCAGTTCTTC.